This is a list of T cell receptor beta chains from one sample in a study of T cells after yellow fever vaccination. Using its own MiXCR run on the 5' RACE reads, TCRdb lists one record per CDR3 protein. The table includes some 390,000 distinct CDR3 sequences, 18% detected once. The sample was PBMCs, taken before the yellow fever booster vaccination. Source of these receptors: a man younger than 35 who received the YFV17D yellow fever vaccine. CDR3s include the opening cysteine and the closing phenylalanine or tryptophan. A D gene is named only where the DNA matches it firmly. Clone size is given for some rows only: seen once, a few or many times, or a class if the clone is expanded.

d_gene,j_gene,v_gene,abundance,len,CDR3nt,CDR3aa
-,TRBJ1-1,TRBV20-1,-,13,TGCAGTGCCACCGGGACGGTGAACACTGAAGCTTTCTTT,CSATGTVNTEAFF
-,TRBJ1-5,TRBV30,few,14,TGTGCCTGGACGGAGGGCGCGGGCAATCAGCCCCAGCATTTT,CAWTEGAGNQPQHF
-,TRBJ1-3,TRBV30,many,15,TGTGCCTGGAGTAGGGGGGCCATCTCTGGAAACACCATATATTTT,CAWSRGAISGNTIYF
-,TRBJ1-5,TRBV7-6,few,13,TGTGCCAGCAGCTTAGCGGAGTTTCAGCCCCAGCATTTT,CASSLAEFQPQHF
-,TRBJ2-7,TRBV5-1,-,12,TGCGCCAGCAGCTTATACGCGTCGGAGCAGTACTTC,CASSLYASEQYF
TRBD1,TRBJ1-5,TRBV7-2,-,17,TGTGCCAGCAGCCCAAACTCGGGACAGACGAGGTATCAGCCCCAGCATTTT,CASSPNSGQTRYQPQHF
TRBD1,TRBJ2-7,TRBV10-1,-,16,TGCGCCAGAATTGGGGGACAGGGGGCACAATCCTACGAGCAGTACTTC,CARIGGQGAQSYEQYF
-,TRBJ2-5,TRBV6-5,few,15,TGTGCCAGCAGTTACCTCCCCGGAGGGCCAGAGACCCAGTACTTC,CASSYLPGGPETQYF
TRBD1,TRBJ2-1,TRBV9,-,15,TGTGCCAGCAGCGTAGGACAGGGCTCCTACAATGAGCAGTTCTTC,CASSVGQGSYNEQFF
TRBD1,TRBJ1-5,TRBV27,few,15,TGTGCCAGCAGGCCGACAGGGGAGGCCAATCAGCCCCAGCATTTT,CASRPTGEANQPQHF
-,TRBJ1-3,TRBV6-5,-,14,TGTGCCAGCAAAAAGACCTACTCTGGAAACACCATATATTTT,CASKKTYSGNTIYF
-,TRBJ1-1,TRBV12-3/TRBV12-4,-,13,TGTGCCAGCAGTTTACTGGGGGCTACTGAAGCTTTCTTT,CASSLLGATEAFF
-,TRBJ2-3,TRBV25-1,-,14,TGTGCCAGCAGCCCCCGGACCACCACAGATACGCAGTATTTT,CASSPRTTTDTQYF
-,TRBJ2-1,TRBV7-9,few,14,TGTGCCAGCAGCTTAATGGTTGGCTACAATGAGCAGTTCTTC,CASSLMVGYNEQFF
-,TRBJ1-2,TRBV20-1,-,13,TGCAGTGCTAGAGATAGGGGCCCATATGGCTACACCTTC,CSARDRGPYGYTF
TRBD2,TRBJ2-5,TRBV4-3,few,14,TGCGCCAGCAGCCCGAGGACTAGCGGGGAGACCCAGTACTTC,CASSPRTSGETQYF
TRBD1,TRBJ2-1,TRBV5-1,-,14,TGCGCCAGCAGCTGGGGGGGACAGGGGATTGAGCAGTTCTTC,CASSWGGQGIEQFF
TRBD2,TRBJ2-3,TRBV6-5,-,18,TGTGCCAGCAGTTACTCTGGGACTAGCGGGGGGGCAACAGATACGCAGTATTTT,CASSYSGTSGGATDTQYF
-,TRBJ2-6,TRBV6-5,-,16,TGTGCCAGCAGCCGATCCAACAGGGCTGGGGCCAACGTCCTGACTTTC,CASSRSNRAGANVLTF
-,TRBJ2-7,TRBV12-3/TRBV12-4,-,14,TGTGCCAGCAGATATGGGCAGGATAACTACGAGCAGTACTTC,CASRYGQDNYEQYF
TRBD2,TRBJ2-3,TRBV5-1,-,16,TGCGCCAGCAGCGACGTTAGCGGGGCAACCACAGATACGCAGTATTTT,CASSDVSGATTDTQYF
-,TRBJ1-6,TRBV27,-,15,TGTGCCAGCAGTTTCGTTCAACTTTCGAATTCACCCCTCCACTTT,CASSFVQLSNSPLHF
-,TRBJ2-5,TRBV12-3/TRBV12-4,few,12,TGTGCCAGCAGTTTAAGCGAAGAGACCCAGTACTTC,CASSLSEETQYF